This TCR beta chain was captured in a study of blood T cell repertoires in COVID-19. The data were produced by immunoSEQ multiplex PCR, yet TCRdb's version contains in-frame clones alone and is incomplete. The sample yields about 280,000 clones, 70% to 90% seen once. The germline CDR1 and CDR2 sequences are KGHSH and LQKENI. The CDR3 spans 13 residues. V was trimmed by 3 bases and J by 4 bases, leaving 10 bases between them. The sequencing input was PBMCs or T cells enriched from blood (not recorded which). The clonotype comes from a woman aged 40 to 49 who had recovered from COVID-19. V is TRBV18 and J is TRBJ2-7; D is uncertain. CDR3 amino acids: CASSPLRDYEQYF. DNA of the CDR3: TGTGCCAGCTCACCCCTTCGAGATTACGAGCAGTACTTC. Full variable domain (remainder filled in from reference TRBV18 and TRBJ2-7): NAGVMQNPRHLVRRRGQEARLRCSPMKGHSHVYWYRQLPEEGLKFMVYLQKENIIDESGMPKERFSAEFPKEGPSILRIQQVVRGDSAAYFCASSPLRDYEQYFGPGTRLTVT.